This T cell receptor (beta chain) was identified in a study of molecular identifiers for immune sequencing clone quantification. Turning to the study itself: In replicates, RNA taken from 20,000 or 100,000 naive CD8 cells was divided five ways, and four portions underwent sequencing. General study points: Spiked-in Jurkat TCR RNA corresponding to one cell was reported as detectable against 970,000 or so naive cells.

This clonotype appeared a few times. Its antigen is currently unknown. The use of previously described methods and listed TCR primers produced the bulk TCR libraries. TCRdb ran MiXCR on the PCR reads and lists one entry per CDR3 protein. The table includes 85,000 to 100,000 distinct CDR3 sequences, less than 25% detected once. Germline V gene data show CDR1 as LGHDT and CDR2 as YNNKEL (reference sequence). Trimming pared 3 bases from V and 1 base from J, leaving 22 bases between. The CDR3 is 19 residues long. The chain uses TRBV3-1 and TRBJ2-1; maybe TRBD2 (5 bases). The sequenced material came from naive CD8+ T cells from blood, with Jurkat cell RNA spiked in. Subset meaning: FACS-sorted CD8+CD4-CCR7+CD45RA+ naive T cells. The origin of this receptor is a human donor in good health. Some libraries in this study had Jurkat cell RNA spiked in. The CDR3 loop reads CASSHPSEVRDGSYNEQFF. CDR3 coding DNA: TGTGCCAGCAGCCACCCATCAGAGGTCCGGGATGGGTCCTACAATGAGCAGTTCTTC.